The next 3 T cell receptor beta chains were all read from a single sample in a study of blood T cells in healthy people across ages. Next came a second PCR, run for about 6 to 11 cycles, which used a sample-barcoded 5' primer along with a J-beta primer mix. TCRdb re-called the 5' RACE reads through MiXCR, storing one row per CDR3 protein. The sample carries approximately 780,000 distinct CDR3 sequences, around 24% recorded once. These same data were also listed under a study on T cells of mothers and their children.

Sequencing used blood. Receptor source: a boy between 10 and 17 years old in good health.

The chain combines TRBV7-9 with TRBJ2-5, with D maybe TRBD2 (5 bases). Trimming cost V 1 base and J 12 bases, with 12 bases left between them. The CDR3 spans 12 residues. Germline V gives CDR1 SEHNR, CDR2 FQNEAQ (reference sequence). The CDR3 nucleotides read TGTGCCAGCAGCTTAGAGGGCGGGCCCGAGTACTTC. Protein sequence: CASSLEGGPEYF.

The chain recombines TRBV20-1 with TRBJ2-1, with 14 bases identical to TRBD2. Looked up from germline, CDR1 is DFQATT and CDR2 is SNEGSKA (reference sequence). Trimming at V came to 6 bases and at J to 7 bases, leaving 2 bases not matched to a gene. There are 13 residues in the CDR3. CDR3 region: CSARTSGGNEQFF. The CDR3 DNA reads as TGCAGTGCGAGGACTAGCGGGGGGAATGAGCAGTTCTTC.

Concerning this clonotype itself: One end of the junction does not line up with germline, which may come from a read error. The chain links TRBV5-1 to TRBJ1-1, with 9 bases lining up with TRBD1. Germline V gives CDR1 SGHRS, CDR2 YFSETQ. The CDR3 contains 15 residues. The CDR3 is CASSTEGQGNTEALF. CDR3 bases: TGCGCCAGCAGCACCGAAGGACAGGGGAACACTGAAGCTCTCTTT.